The T cell receptor beta chain described here comes from a study of cytomegalovirus exposure and HLA in healthy donors. This clone was observed a single time. What it recognizes is unknown. The study, taken as a whole, reports: In an earlier analysis, most TCR beta V segments were productive about 87% or about 30% of the time.

PCR was performed using 60 Vbeta and 13 Jbeta primers. Profiling relied on immunoSEQ multiplex PCR, and the TCRdb table lists in-frame clones only, not all of them. The sample has 150,000 to 200,000 clones; around 78% are singletons. Germline loops: CDR1 ENHRY, CDR2 SYGVKD. The V gene end was trimmed by 4 bases and the J gene end by 3 bases; junction bases not matched to a gene: 5. The CDR3 loop spans 16 amino acids. The V call is TRBV10-3, the J call TRBJ2-3, with 12 bases matching TRBD1. The clonotype was recovered from a man under 40 in good health and CMV-seronegative. Sequenced: PBMCs. This chain's CDR3 is CAISGGTGGETDTQYF. The CDR3 DNA sequence: TGTGCCATCAGTGGCGGGACAGGGGGCGAGACAGATACGCAGTATTTT.